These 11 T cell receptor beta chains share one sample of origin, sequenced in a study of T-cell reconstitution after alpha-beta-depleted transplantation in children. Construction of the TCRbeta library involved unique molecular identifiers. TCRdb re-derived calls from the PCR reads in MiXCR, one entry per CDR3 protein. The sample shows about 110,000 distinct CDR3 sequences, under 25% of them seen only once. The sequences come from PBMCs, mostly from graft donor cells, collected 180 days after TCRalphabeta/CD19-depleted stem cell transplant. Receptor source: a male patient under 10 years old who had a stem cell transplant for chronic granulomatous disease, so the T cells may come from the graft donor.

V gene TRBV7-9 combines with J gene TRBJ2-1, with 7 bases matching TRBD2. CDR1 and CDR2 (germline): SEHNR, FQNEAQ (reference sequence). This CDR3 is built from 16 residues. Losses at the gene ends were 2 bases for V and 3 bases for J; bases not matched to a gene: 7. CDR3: CASSLLGTIFYNEQFF. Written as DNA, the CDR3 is TGTGCCAGCAGCTTATTAGGGACTATCTTCTACAATGAGCAGTTCTTC. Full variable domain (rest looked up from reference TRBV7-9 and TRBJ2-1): DTGVSQNPRHKITKRGQNVTFRCDPISEHNRLYWYRQTLGQGPEFLTYFQNEAQLEKSRLLSDRFSAERPKGSFSTLEIQRTEQGDSAMYLCASSLLGTIFYNEQFFGPGTRLTVL.

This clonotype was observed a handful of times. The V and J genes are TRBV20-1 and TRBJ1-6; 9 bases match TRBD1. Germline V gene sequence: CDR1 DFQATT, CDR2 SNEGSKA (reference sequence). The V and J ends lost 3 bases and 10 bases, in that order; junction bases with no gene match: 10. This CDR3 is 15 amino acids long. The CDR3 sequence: CSARARDRESSPLHF. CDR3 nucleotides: TGCAGTGCTAGGGCGAGGGACAGGGAGAGCTCACCCCTCCACTTT.

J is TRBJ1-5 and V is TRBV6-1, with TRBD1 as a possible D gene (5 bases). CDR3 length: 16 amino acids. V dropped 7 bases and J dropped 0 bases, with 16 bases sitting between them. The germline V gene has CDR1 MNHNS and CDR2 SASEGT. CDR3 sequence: CASTGTITNSNQPQHF. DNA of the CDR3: TGTGCCAGCACCGGGACTATCACTAATAGCAATCAGCCCCAGCATTTT.

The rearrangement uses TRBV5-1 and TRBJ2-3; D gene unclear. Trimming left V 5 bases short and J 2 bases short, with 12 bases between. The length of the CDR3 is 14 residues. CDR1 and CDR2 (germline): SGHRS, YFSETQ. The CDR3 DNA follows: TGCGCCAGCAGTCCCGTCCACCCCACAGATACGCAGTATTTT. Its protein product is CASSPVHPTDTQYF. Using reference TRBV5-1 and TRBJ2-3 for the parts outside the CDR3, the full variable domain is KAGVTQTPRYLIKTRGQQVTLSCSPISGHRSVSWYQQTPGQGLQFLFEYFSETQRNKGNFPGRFSGRQFSNSRSEMNVSTLELGDSALYLCASSPVHPTDTQYFGPGTRLTVL.

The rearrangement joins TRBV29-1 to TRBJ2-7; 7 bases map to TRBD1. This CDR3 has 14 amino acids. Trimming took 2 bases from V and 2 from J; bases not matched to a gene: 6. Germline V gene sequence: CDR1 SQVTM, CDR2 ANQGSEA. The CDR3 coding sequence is TGCAGCGTTGAAACAGGGGAAGCAACCTACGAGCAGTACTTC. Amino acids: CSVETGEATYEQYF.

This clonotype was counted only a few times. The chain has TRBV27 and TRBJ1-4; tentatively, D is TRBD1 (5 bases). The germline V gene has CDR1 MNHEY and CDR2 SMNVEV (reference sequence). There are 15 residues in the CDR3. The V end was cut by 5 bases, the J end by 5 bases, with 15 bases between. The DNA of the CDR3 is TGTGCCAGCAGTCTTTTCCCCGACAGAAATGAAAAACTGTTTTTT. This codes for CASSLFPDRNEKLFF.

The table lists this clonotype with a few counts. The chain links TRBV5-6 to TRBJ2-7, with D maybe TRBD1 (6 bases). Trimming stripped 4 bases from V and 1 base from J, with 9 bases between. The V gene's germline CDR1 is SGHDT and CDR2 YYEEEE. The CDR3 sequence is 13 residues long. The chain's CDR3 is CASSTDRSYEQYF. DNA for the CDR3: TGTGCCAGCAGCACCGACAGGTCCTACGAGCAGTACTTC.

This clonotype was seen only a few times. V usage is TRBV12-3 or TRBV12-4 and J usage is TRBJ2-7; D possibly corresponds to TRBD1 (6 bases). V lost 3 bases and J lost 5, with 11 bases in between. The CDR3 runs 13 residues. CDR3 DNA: TGTGCCAGCAGTTTGGACAGAATCCACGAGCAGTACTTC. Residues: CASSLDRIHEQYF.

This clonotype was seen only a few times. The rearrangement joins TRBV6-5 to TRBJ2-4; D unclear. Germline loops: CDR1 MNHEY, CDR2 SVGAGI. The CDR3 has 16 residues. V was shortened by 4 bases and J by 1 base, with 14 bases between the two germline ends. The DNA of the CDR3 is TGTGCCAGCAGTTCACCCGGATCCGGGGCCAAAAACATTCAGTACTTC. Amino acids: CASSSPGSGAKNIQYF.

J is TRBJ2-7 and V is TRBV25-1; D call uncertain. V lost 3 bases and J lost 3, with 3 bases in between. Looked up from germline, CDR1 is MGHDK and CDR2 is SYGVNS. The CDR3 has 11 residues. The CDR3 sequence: CASSDHYEQYF. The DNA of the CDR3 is TGTGCCAGCAGTGATCACTACGAGCAGTACTTC.

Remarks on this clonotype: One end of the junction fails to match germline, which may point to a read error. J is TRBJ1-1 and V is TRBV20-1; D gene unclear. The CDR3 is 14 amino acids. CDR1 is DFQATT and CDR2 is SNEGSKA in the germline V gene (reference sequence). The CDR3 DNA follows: TGCAGTGCTAAGCCCCCGGGTAGCGACACTGAAGCTTTCTTC. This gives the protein CSAKPPGSDTEAFF.